This is a list of T cell receptor beta chains from one sample in a study of control samples from healthy donors and cancer patients. Only in-frame clones appear in the TCRdb table, and some are missing; sequencing was by immunoSEQ multiplex PCR. The sample holds around 150,000 clones; 80% to 90% are singletons and the top ten take around 1.6%. The source material was blood. These receptors all stem from a man between 18 and 35 years old in good health. Each CDR3 is given with its conserved first and last residue. A D gene is named only where the DNA matches it firmly. The size entry is marked missing in some rows and otherwise reads once, few, many or a size class.

CDR3aa: CASSYTQGVYEQYF; CDR3nt: TGTGCCAGCAGTTACACACAGGGGGTCTACGAGCAGTACTTC; abundance: -; d_gene: TRBD1; j_gene: TRBJ2-7; v_gene: TRBV6-5
CDR3aa: CASSQEQGPSSYEQYF; CDR3nt: TGTGCCAGCAGCCAAGAACAGGGTCCAAGCTCCTACGAGCAGTACTTC; abundance: -; d_gene: -; j_gene: TRBJ2-7; v_gene: TRBV4-2
CDR3aa: CASSVLGGFSYEQYF; CDR3nt: TGTGCCAGCAGTGTCCTTGGGGGGTTCTCCTACGAGCAGTACTTC; abundance: -; d_gene: -; j_gene: TRBJ2-7; v_gene: TRBV6-2/TRBV6-3
CDR3aa: CATSIRTGGSYEQYF; CDR3nt: TGTGCCACCAGCATCCGGACAGGGGGCTCCTACGAGCAGTACTTC; abundance: -; d_gene: TRBD1; j_gene: TRBJ2-7; v_gene: TRBV15
CDR3aa: CASSLDVGASYGYTF; CDR3nt: TGTGCCAGCAGCTTAGACGTGGGGGCTAGCTATGGCTACACCTTC; abundance: -; d_gene: -; j_gene: TRBJ1-2; v_gene: TRBV7-2
CDR3aa: CASSPRGPYEQYF; CDR3nt: TGTGCCAGCAGTCCCCGTGGACCCTACGAGCAGTACTTC; abundance: -; d_gene: -; j_gene: TRBJ2-7; v_gene: TRBV6-2/TRBV6-3
CDR3aa: CAIAGDNSYEQYF; CDR3nt: TGTGCCATCGCCGGGGACAACTCCTACGAGCAGTACTTC; abundance: -; d_gene: -; j_gene: TRBJ2-7; v_gene: TRBV28
CDR3aa: CSVAIPGRGYNEQFF; CDR3nt: TGCAGCGTTGCGATCCCCGGCAGGGGGTACAATGAGCAGTTCTTC; abundance: -; d_gene: TRBD1; j_gene: TRBJ2-1; v_gene: TRBV29-1
CDR3aa: CASDTGSSTNEKLFF; CDR3nt: TGTGCCAGCGATACAGGGTCCTCAACTAATGAAAAACTGTTTTTT; abundance: -; d_gene: -; j_gene: TRBJ1-4; v_gene: TRBV6-5
CDR3aa: CSVRGTGADYGYTF; CDR3nt: TGCAGCGTTAGGGGGACAGGGGCGGACTATGGCTACACCTTC; abundance: -; d_gene: TRBD1; j_gene: TRBJ1-2; v_gene: TRBV29-1
CDR3aa: CASSPVNRTYSYEQYF; CDR3nt: TGTGCCAGCTCACCGGTAAACAGGACATACTCCTACGAGCAGTACTTC; abundance: -; d_gene: -; j_gene: TRBJ2-7; v_gene: TRBV18
CDR3aa: CASSLAGPLNNEKLFF; CDR3nt: TGTGCCAGCAGCTTGGCTGGGCCCCTAAATAATGAAAAACTGTTTTTT; abundance: -; d_gene: -; j_gene: TRBJ1-4; v_gene: TRBV5-6
CDR3aa: CASSPTQSSYEQYF; CDR3nt: TGTGCCAGCAGCCCAACACAGAGCTCCTACGAGCAGTACTTC; abundance: -; d_gene: -; j_gene: TRBJ2-7; v_gene: TRBV7-9
CDR3aa: CASSLLFRAITDTQYF; CDR3nt: TGTGCCAGCAGCTTACTCTTCAGGGCGATCACAGATACGCAGTATTTT; abundance: -; d_gene: -; j_gene: TRBJ2-3; v_gene: TRBV11-2
CDR3aa: CASSPGSSGYTF; CDR3nt: TGTGCCAGCAGCCCAGGGTCCTCTGGCTACACCTTC; abundance: -; d_gene: -; j_gene: TRBJ1-2; v_gene: TRBV6-5
CDR3aa: CASSEEGAGTGELFF; CDR3nt: TGTGCCAGCAGTGAAGAGGGGGCGGGGACCGGGGAGCTGTTTTTT; abundance: few; d_gene: -; j_gene: TRBJ2-2; v_gene: TRBV6-1
CDR3aa: CASSLDKAPSGDEQFF; CDR3nt: TGCGCCAGCAGCTTGGACAAGGCCCCGTCTGGGGATGAGCAGTTCTTC; abundance: -; d_gene: -; j_gene: TRBJ2-1; v_gene: TRBV5-1
CDR3aa: CASSLYRGLDTEAFF; CDR3nt: TGTGCCAGCAGTTTATACAGGGGGCTGGACACTGAAGCTTTCTTT; abundance: few; d_gene: TRBD1; j_gene: TRBJ1-1; v_gene: TRBV28
CDR3aa: CASSQFRGLAYGYTF; CDR3nt: TGTGCCAGCAGCCAATTCAGGGGACTAGCCTATGGCTACACCTTC; abundance: -; d_gene: -; j_gene: TRBJ1-2; v_gene: TRBV3-1/TRBV3-2
CDR3aa: CASSPRLNTEAFF; CDR3nt: TGTGCCAGCAGCCCTCGCCTGAACACTGAAGCTTTCTTT; abundance: -; d_gene: -; j_gene: TRBJ1-1; v_gene: TRBV3-1/TRBV3-2
CDR3aa: CASSPRSLRSNEQFF; CDR3nt: TGTGCCAGCAGCCCGCGCAGTCTCCGGAGCAATGAGCAGTTCTTC; abundance: -; d_gene: -; j_gene: TRBJ2-1; v_gene: TRBV13
CDR3aa: CASSNGLGSGYTF; CDR3nt: TGTGCCAGCAGCAACGGCCTAGGGAGTGGCTACACCTTC; abundance: -; d_gene: -; j_gene: TRBJ1-2; v_gene: TRBV7-3
CDR3aa: CASSFSAGGGTDTQYF; CDR3nt: TGTGCCAGCAGCTTCAGTGCGGGGGGAGGTACAGATACGCAGTATTTT; abundance: -; d_gene: TRBD2; j_gene: TRBJ2-3; v_gene: TRBV11-2
CDR3aa: CASSLPGNSYGYTF; CDR3nt: TGTGCCAGCAGTTTACCCGGAAACTCCTATGGCTACACCTTC; abundance: -; d_gene: -; j_gene: TRBJ1-2; v_gene: TRBV28
CDR3aa: CATILPPYEQYF; CDR3nt: TGTGCCACCATTCTCCCACCCTACGAGCAGTACTTC; abundance: -; d_gene: -; j_gene: TRBJ2-7; v_gene: TRBV6-5
CDR3aa: CASSTTTGETRLDTQYF; CDR3nt: TGTGCCAGCAGCACAACTACAGGGGAGACTCGCTTGGATACGCAGTATTTT; abundance: -; d_gene: TRBD1; j_gene: TRBJ2-3; v_gene: TRBV5-4
CDR3aa: CASSARDNTGELFF; CDR3nt: TGTGCCAGCAGTGCGAGAGACAACACCGGGGAGCTGTTTTTT; abundance: -; d_gene: -; j_gene: TRBJ2-2; v_gene: TRBV2
CDR3aa: CASRDISNQPQHF; CDR3nt: TGCGCCAGCAGGGACATTAGCAATCAGCCCCAGCATTTT; abundance: -; d_gene: -; j_gene: TRBJ1-5; v_gene: TRBV10-1
CDR3aa: CASSPRATSEGNEQFF; CDR3nt: TGTGCCAGCAGTCCGCGGGCCACGTCAGAAGGCAATGAGCAGTTCTTC; abundance: -; d_gene: -; j_gene: TRBJ2-1; v_gene: TRBV27
CDR3aa: CASSVGGTDTQYF; CDR3nt: TGTGCCAGCAGCGTAGGGGGCACAGATACGCAGTATTTT; abundance: few; d_gene: -; j_gene: TRBJ2-3; v_gene: TRBV9
CDR3aa: CASSYGIGGTEAFF; CDR3nt: TGTGCCAGCAGTTATGGAATCGGGGGCACTGAAGCTTTCTTT; abundance: -; d_gene: -; j_gene: TRBJ1-1; v_gene: TRBV6-2/TRBV6-3
CDR3aa: CASRVRGFPLHF; CDR3nt: TGTGCCAGCAGAGTAAGAGGGTTCCCCCTCCACTTT; abundance: -; d_gene: -; j_gene: TRBJ1-6; v_gene: TRBV6-5
CDR3aa: CASSWTGSGGYTF; CDR3nt: TGTGCCAGCAGTTGGACAGGGAGCGGGGGCTACACCTTC; abundance: -; d_gene: TRBD1; j_gene: TRBJ1-2; v_gene: TRBV14
CDR3aa: CASIQRDVGGYTF; CDR3nt: TGTGCCAGCATCCAACGGGACGTCGGCGGCTACACCTTC; abundance: -; d_gene: -; j_gene: TRBJ1-2; v_gene: TRBV6-5
CDR3aa: CASSPGQSGTYEQYF; CDR3nt: TGTGCCAGCAGCCCCGGGCAAAGCGGCACCTACGAGCAGTACTTC; abundance: -; d_gene: -; j_gene: TRBJ2-7; v_gene: TRBV7-6
CDR3aa: CASRRETNTGELFF; CDR3nt: TGCGCCAGCAGGCGGGAAACGAACACCGGGGAGCTGTTTTTT; abundance: -; d_gene: -; j_gene: TRBJ2-2; v_gene: TRBV5-1
CDR3aa: CASSLGTLGYTF; CDR3nt: TGTGCCAGCAGCTTAGGGACACTTGGCTACACCTTC; abundance: -; d_gene: -; j_gene: TRBJ1-2; v_gene: TRBV7-9
CDR3aa: CASSSGLADEQFF; CDR3nt: TGTGCCAGCAGCTCGGGACTAGCGGATGAGCAGTTCTTC; abundance: -; d_gene: TRBD2; j_gene: TRBJ2-1; v_gene: TRBV11-3
CDR3aa: CASSLGNTPDTIYF; CDR3nt: TGCGCCAGCAGCTTGGGGAACACCCCGGACACCATATATTTT; abundance: -; d_gene: -; j_gene: TRBJ1-3; v_gene: TRBV5-1
CDR3aa: CASRATGRGSGNTIYF; CDR3nt: TGTGCCAGCAGGGCGACAGGCCGAGGCTCTGGAAACACCATATATTTT; abundance: -; d_gene: -; j_gene: TRBJ1-3; v_gene: TRBV28
CDR3aa: CASTPDRNNQPQHF; CDR3nt: TGTGCCAGCACTCCGGACCGGAACAATCAGCCCCAGCATTTT; abundance: -; d_gene: -; j_gene: TRBJ1-5; v_gene: TRBV2
CDR3aa: CSASNGQPEAFF; CDR3nt: TGCAGTGCCAGTAATGGACAGCCTGAAGCTTTCTTT; abundance: -; d_gene: -; j_gene: TRBJ1-1; v_gene: TRBV20-1
CDR3aa: CASSYQGQTEAFF; CDR3nt: TGTGCCAGCAGTTATCAGGGTCAAACTGAAGCTTTCTTT; abundance: -; d_gene: -; j_gene: TRBJ1-1; v_gene: TRBV6-2/TRBV6-3
CDR3aa: CASSSGQVLTTDTQYF; CDR3nt: TGTGCCAGCAGCTCTGGACAGGTCCTGACCACAGATACGCAGTATTTT; abundance: -; d_gene: TRBD1; j_gene: TRBJ2-3; v_gene: TRBV5-4
CDR3aa: CASSQPNQMNTEAFF; CDR3nt: TGCGCCAGCAGCCAACCGAATCAGATGAACACTGAAGCTTTCTTT; abundance: -; d_gene: -; j_gene: TRBJ1-1; v_gene: TRBV4-1
CDR3aa: CASSPGQGYNSPLHF; CDR3nt: TGCGCCAGCAGCCCGGGACAGGGCTATAATTCACCCCTCCACTTT; abundance: once; d_gene: TRBD1; j_gene: TRBJ1-6; v_gene: TRBV4-3